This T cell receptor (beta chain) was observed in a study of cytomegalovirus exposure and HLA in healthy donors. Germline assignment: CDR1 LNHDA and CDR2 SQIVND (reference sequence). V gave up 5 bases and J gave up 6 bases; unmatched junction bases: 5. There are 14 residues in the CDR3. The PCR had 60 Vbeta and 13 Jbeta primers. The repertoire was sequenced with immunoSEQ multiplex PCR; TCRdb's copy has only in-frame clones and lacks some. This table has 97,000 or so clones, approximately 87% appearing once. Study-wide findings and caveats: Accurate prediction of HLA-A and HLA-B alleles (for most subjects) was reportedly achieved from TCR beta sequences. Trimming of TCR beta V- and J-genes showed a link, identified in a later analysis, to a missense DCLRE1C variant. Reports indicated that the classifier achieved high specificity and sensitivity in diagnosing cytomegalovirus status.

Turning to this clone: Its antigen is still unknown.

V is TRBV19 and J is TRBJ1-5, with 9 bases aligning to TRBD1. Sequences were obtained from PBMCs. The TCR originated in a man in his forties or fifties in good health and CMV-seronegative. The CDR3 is CASSPTGGGQPQHF. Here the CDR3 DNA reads TGTGCCAGTAGTCCCACAGGGGGCGGTCAGCCCCAGCATTTT.